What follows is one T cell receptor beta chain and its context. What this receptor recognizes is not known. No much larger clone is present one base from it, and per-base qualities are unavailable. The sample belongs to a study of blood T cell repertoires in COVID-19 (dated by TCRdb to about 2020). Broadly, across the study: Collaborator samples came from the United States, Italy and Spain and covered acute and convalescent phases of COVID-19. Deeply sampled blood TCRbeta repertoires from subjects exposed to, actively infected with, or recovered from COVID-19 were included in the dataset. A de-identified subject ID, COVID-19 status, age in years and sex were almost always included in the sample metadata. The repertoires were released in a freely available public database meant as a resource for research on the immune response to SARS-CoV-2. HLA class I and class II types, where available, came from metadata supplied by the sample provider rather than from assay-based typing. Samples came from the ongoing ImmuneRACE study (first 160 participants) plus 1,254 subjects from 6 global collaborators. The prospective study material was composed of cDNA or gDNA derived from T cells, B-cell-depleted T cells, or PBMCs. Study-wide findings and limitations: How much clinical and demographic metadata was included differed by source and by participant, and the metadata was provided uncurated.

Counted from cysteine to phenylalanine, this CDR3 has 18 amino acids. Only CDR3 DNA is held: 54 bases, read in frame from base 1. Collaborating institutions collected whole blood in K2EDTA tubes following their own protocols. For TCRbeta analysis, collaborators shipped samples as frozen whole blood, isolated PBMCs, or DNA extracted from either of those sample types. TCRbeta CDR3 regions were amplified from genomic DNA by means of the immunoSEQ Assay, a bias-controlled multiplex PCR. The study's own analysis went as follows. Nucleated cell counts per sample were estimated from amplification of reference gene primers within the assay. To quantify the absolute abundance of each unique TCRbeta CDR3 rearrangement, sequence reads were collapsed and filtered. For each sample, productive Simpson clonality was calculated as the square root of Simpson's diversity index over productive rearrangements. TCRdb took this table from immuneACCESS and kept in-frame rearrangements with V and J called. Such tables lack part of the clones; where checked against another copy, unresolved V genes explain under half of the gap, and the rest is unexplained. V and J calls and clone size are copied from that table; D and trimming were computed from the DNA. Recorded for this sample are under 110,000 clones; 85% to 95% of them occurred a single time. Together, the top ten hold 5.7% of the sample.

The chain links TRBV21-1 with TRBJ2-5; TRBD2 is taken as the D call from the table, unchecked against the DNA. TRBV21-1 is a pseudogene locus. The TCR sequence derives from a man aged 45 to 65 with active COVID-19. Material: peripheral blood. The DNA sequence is TGTGCCAGCAAGCGTCTAGCGGGATTATCAGTCGCTAAAGAGACCCAGTACTTC. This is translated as CASKRLAGLSVAKETQYF.